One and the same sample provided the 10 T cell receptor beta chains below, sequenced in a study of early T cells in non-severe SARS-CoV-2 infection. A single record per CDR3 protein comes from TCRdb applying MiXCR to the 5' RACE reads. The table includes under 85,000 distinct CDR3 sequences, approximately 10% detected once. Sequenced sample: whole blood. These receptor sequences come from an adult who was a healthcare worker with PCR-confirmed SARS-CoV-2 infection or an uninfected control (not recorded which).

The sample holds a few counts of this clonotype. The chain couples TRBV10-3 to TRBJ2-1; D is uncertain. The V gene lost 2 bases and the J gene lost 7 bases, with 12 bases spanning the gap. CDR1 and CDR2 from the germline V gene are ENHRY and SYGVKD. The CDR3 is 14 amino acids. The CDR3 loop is CAISEGGLGNEQFF. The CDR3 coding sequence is TGTGCCATCAGTGAGGGCGGTTTGGGGAATGAGCAGTTCTTC.

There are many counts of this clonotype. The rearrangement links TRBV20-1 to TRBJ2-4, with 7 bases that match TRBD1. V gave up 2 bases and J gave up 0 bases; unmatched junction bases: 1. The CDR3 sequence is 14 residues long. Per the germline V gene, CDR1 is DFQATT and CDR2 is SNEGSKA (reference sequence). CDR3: CSARTGVAKNIQYF. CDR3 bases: TGCAGTGCTAGAACAGGGGTAGCCAAAAACATTCAGTACTTC.

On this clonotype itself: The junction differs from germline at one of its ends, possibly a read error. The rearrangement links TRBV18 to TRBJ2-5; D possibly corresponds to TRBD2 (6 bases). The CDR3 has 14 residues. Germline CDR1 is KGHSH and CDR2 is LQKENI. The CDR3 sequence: CASAPAGRGETQYF. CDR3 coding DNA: TGTGCCAGCGCACCCGCAGGGCGGGGAGAGACCCAGTACTTC.

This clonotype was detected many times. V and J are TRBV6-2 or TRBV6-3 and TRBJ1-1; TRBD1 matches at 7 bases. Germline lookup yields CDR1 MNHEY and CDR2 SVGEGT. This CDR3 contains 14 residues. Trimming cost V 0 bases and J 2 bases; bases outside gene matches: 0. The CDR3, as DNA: TGTGCCAGCAGTTACTCAGGGGGCAACACTGAAGCTTTCTTT. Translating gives CASSYSGGNTEAFF.

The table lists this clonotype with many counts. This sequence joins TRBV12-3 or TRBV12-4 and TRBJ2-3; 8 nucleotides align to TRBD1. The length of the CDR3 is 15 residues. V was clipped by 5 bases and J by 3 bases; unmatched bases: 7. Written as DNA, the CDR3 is TGTGCCAGCAGTCCTGGACAGGGAGGAACAGATACGCAGTATTTT. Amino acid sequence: CASSPGQGGTDTQYF.

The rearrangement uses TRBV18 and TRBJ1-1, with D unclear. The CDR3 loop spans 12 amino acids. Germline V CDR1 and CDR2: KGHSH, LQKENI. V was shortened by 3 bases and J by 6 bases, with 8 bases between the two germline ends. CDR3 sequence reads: CASSPSIAEAFF. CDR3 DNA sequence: TGTGCCAGCTCACCGTCCATCGCTGAAGCTTTCTTT.

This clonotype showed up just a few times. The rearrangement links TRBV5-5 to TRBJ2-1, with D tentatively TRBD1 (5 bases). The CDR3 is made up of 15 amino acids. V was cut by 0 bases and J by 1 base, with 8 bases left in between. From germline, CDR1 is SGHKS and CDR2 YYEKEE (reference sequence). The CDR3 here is CASSLADSSYNEQFF. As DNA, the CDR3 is TGTGCCAGCAGCTTGGCTGACAGTTCCTACAATGAGCAGTTCTTC.

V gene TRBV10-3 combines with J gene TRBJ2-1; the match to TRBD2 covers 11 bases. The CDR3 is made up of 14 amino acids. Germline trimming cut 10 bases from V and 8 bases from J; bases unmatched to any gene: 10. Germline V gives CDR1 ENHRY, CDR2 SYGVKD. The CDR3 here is CATTTTSGTHEQFF. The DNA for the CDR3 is TGTGCCACCACAACGACTAGCGGGACCCATGAGCAGTTCTTC.

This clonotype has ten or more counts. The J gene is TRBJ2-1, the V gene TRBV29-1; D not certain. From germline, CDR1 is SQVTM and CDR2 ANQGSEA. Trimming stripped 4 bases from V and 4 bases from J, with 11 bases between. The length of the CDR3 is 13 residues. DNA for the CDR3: TGCAGCGTTGGAATGCAGGTGTACAATGAGCAGTTCTTC. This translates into CSVGMQVYNEQFF.

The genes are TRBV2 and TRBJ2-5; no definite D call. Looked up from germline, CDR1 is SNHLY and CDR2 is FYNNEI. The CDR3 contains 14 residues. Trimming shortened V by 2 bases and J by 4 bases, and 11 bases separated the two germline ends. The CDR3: CASSEFLERETQYF. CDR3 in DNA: TGTGCCAGCAGTGAATTCCTCGAGCGAGAGACCCAGTACTTC.